This entry lists 27 T cell receptor beta chains sequenced from one sample in a study of shared clonotypes between healthy human individuals. Measured with immunoSEQ multiplex PCR; TCRdb has only the in-frame clones, and not every one. The sample holds 950,000 to 1,100,000 clones, about 76% seen once. The sequenced material came from memory CD4+ T cells sorted from blood. Described subset: CD45RA-negative fraction. The source of these receptors is a man between 18 and 35 years old in good health.

This clone appeared a few times. The J gene is TRBJ1-4, the V gene TRBV7-9; tentatively, D is TRBD1 (5 bases). Trimming left V 2 bases short and J 7 bases short, with 14 bases between. Germline V lookup: CDR1 SEHNR, CDR2 FQNEAQ (reference sequence). The CDR3 is made up of 15 amino acids. The CDR3 here is CASSLLQGGSEKLFF. The CDR3 DNA reads as TGTGCCAGCAGCTTACTTCAGGGCGGGAGTGAAAAACTGTTTTTT.

In DNA, the CDR3 is TGTGCCAGCAGCCCTAACGAACAGTCCTACAATGAGCAGTTCTTC. The encoded protein is CASSPNEQSYNEQFF. This chain joins TRBV7-3 and TRBJ2-1; D is unresolved. V dropped 5 bases and J dropped 1 base, with 12 bases sitting between them. The germline CDR1 and CDR2 sequences are SGHTA and FQGTGA. This CDR3 contains 15 residues.

This clone was seen once. This rearrangement joins TRBV19 to TRBJ1-3, with 9 positions matching TRBD1. Germline-derived CDR1 and CDR2 are LNHDA and SQIVND (reference sequence). The CDR3 extends over 15 amino acids. V was clipped by 7 bases and J by 1 base; unmatched bases: 5. The CDR3 loop reads CASNSGQGSGNTIYF. Here the CDR3 DNA reads TGTGCCAGTAACTCCGGACAGGGGTCTGGAAACACCATATATTTT.

CDR3 DNA sequence: TGTGCCTCCGGGATTTCCTACGAGCAGTACTTC. It is translated as CASGISYEQYF. This chain joins TRBV10-3 and TRBJ2-7; perhaps TRBD2 as D (5 bases). The CDR3 runs to 11 residues. Trimming left V 11 bases short and J 1 base short, with 9 bases between. Looked up from germline, CDR1 is ENHRY and CDR2 is SYGVKD.

The rearrangement uses TRBV5-1 and TRBJ1-1, with 7 bases that match TRBD1. CDR3 length: 15 residues. Germline V lookup: CDR1 SGHRS, CDR2 YFSETQ. J lost 2 bases, V lost 1 base, and 5 bases had no gene match. The CDR3 here is CASSLQGVANTEAFF. The CDR3 DNA reads as TGCGCCAGCAGCTTGCAGGGGGTGGCAAACACTGAAGCTTTCTTT. Full variable domain (missing parts from reference TRBV5-1 and TRBJ1-1): KAGVTQTPRYLIKTRGQQVTLSCSPISGHRSVSWYQQTPGQGLQFLFEYFSETQRNKGNFPGRFSGRQFSNSRSEMNVSTLELGDSALYLCASSLQGVANTEAFFGQGTRLTVV.

The CDR3 is CASSLPGQGFNEQFF. In nucleotides, the CDR3 is TGTGCCAGCAGTCTCCCGGGACAGGGGTTCAATGAGCAGTTCTTC. The chain joins TRBV6-5 to TRBJ2-1; TRBD1 agrees at 10 bases. The CDR3 contains 15 residues. From germline, CDR1 is MNHEY and CDR2 SVGAGI. V shed 5 bases, J shed 6 bases, and the junction held 7 bases outside the gene matches.

This chain connects TRBV18 to TRBJ2-7, with D possibly matching TRBD2 (7 bases). Germline values: CDR1 KGHSH, CDR2 LQKENI. The V end lost 0 bases, the J end lost 2 bases, and 20 bases lay between the germline ends. The CDR3 has 18 residues. CDR3 residues: CASSPPNGGPGYAYEQYF. CDR3 DNA: TGTGCCAGCTCACCACCGAACGGGGGGCCAGGTTATGCCTACGAGCAGTACTTC.

The V gene is TRBV5-1, the J gene TRBJ1-1; D ambiguous. The CDR3 sequence is 16 residues long. The germline V and J ends were trimmed by 6 bases and 2 bases, with 20 bases remaining between them. Germline values: CDR1 SGHRS, CDR2 YFSETQ. CDR3 loop: CASKALRDEGNTEAFF. The CDR3 DNA is TGCGCCAGCAAGGCCTTACGAGACGAGGGAAACACTGAAGCTTTCTTT. Full variable domain (outside the CDR3, taken from reference TRBV5-1 and TRBJ1-1): KAGVTQTPRYLIKTRGQQVTLSCSPISGHRSVSWYQQTPGQGLQFLFEYFSETQRNKGNFPGRFSGRQFSNSRSEMNVSTLELGDSALYLCASKALRDEGNTEAFFGQGTRLTVV.

The chain combines TRBV25-1 with TRBJ2-7, with no clear D. Trimming stripped 2 bases from V and 2 bases from J, with 7 bases between. The germline V gene encodes CDR1 MGHDK and CDR2 SYGVNS. This CDR3 comprises 13 residues. DNA of the CDR3: TGTGCCAGCAGTGAAGCAGGAGCCTACGAGCAGTACTTC. The encoded protein is CASSEAGAYEQYF.

V gene TRBV6-1 combines with J gene TRBJ2-5; D unclear. V lost 0 bases and J lost 1, with 12 bases in between. The CDR3 has 16 residues. CDR1 is MNHNS, CDR2 SASEGT, per germline. CDR3: CASSEALTLSQETQYF. The CDR3 DNA reads TGTGCCAGCAGTGAAGCTTTAACACTAAGCCAAGAGACCCAGTACTTC.

This clone was detected a few times. The chain combines TRBV7-2 with TRBJ2-1; no clear D gene. Germline CDR1 and CDR2: SGHTA and FQGNSA. V was pared by 3 bases and J by 0 bases, with 21 bases between. The CDR3 runs to 19 residues. Here the CDR3 DNA reads TGTGCCAGCAGCTTTCCGGTTAAGGGTATGGTGAGCTCCTACAATGAGCAGTTCTTC. The encoded protein is CASSFPVKGMVSSYNEQFF.

The chain uses TRBV9 and TRBJ2-3; unclear D gene. The germline V gene encodes CDR1 SGDLS and CDR2 YYNGEE. The CDR3 contains 15 residues. Trimming shortened V by 0 bases and J by 3 bases, and 11 bases separated the two germline ends. CDR3 loop: CASSVGPVGTDTQYF. In DNA, the CDR3 is TGTGCCAGCAGCGTAGGCCCGGTTGGGACAGATACGCAGTATTTT.

This clone occurred a few times. This chain connects TRBV18 to TRBJ1-4; tentatively, D is TRBD1 (6 bases). The CDR3 covers 14 residues. V shed 9 bases and J shed 0 bases, with 11 bases lying between them. Germline-derived CDR1 and CDR2 are KGHSH and LQKENI. CDR3 loop: CASQTGATNEKLFF. In DNA form, the CDR3 reads TGTGCCAGTCAGACAGGCGCAACTAATGAAAAACTGTTTTTT.

Comment on this clone: An end of the junction does not agree with germline; a read error may underlie this. The chain links TRBV15 to TRBJ2-7; maybe TRBD1 (5 bases). Germline values: CDR1 LNHNV, CDR2 YYDKDF (reference sequence). This CDR3 is built from 13 residues. CDR3 coding DNA: TGTGCCACCAGCAGAGAGATTGGGAAGGGGAAACACTTC. This encodes CATSREIGKGKHF. Variable domain in full (rest from reference TRBV15 and TRBJ2-7): DAMVIQNPRYQVTQFGKPVTLSCSQTLNHNVMYWYQQKSSQAPKLLFHYYDKDFNNEADTPDNFQSRRPNTSFCFLDIRSPGLGDTAMYLCATSREIGKGKHFGPGTRLTVT.

This sequence joins TRBV5-1 and TRBJ2-1, with D perhaps matching TRBD1 or TRBD2 (6 bases each). Per germline, CDR1 SGHRS and CDR2 YFSETQ. The CDR3 consists of 15 residues. Trimming removed 0 bases at V and 8 bases at J, with 15 bases between. The CDR3 region has the DNA TGCGCCAGCAGCTTGGAGGGGGGCGCCGTCCATGAGCAGTTCTTC. Translation: CASSLEGGAVHEQFF.

The rearrangement links TRBV28 to TRBJ2-5; no firm D call. Germline-derived CDR1 and CDR2 are MDHEN and SYDVKM. V shed 6 bases and J shed 5 bases, with 10 bases lying between them. CDR3 length: 12 amino acids. CDR3 sequence (DNA): TGTGCCAGCAGCGCAAGTAGGGAGACCCAGTACTTC. Amino acid sequence: CASSASRETQYF.

In regard to this clone: This specimen includes other DNA sequences encoding the same CDR3. J is TRBJ2-7 and V is TRBV7-6; no clear D gene. This CDR3 spans 13 amino acids. Between the trimmed V and J ends, which lost 1 base and 3 bases, there was a span of 7 bases. Germline-derived CDR1 and CDR2 are SGHVS and FNYEAQ. The CDR3 coding sequence is TGTGCCAGCAGCTTAGGTGCGAGCTACGAGCAGTACTTC. Translated, it gives CASSLGASYEQYF.

This clone came up once. The chain combines TRBV5-6 with TRBJ2-2; D remains ambiguous. The CDR3 covers 14 residues. From germline, CDR1 is SGHDT and CDR2 YYEEEE. Trimming took off 2 bases at V and 5 bases at J, with 10 bases between the two ends. For the CDR3, the DNA is TGTGCCAGCAGCTTTGGCGTTCGGACCGGGGAGCTGTTTTTT. This gives the protein CASSFGVRTGELFF.

The chain is built from TRBV29-1 and TRBJ2-1; 9 nucleotides line up with TRBD2. CDR1 is SQVTM, CDR2 ANQGSEA, per germline. The CDR3 loop spans 14 amino acids. The trim removed 6 bases at V and 7 bases at J, leaving 10 bases unmatched. CDR3 nucleotides: TGCAGCGTGAGGACCGGGACTAGCAGTAATGAGCAGTTCTTC. Translation: CSVRTGTSSNEQFF.

The rearrangement links TRBV5-8 to TRBJ1-5; D is unclear. Trimming removed 1 base from V and 2 bases from J, with 7 bases in between. CDR3 size: 14 residues. CDR1 and CDR2 from the germline V gene are SGHTS and YDEGEE. The CDR3 bases are TGTGCCAGCAGCTTGCGGGGTGGCAATCAGCCCCAGCATTTT. Its protein is CASSLRGGNQPQHF.

In its sample, this clone was seen a few times. This chain joins TRBV7-9 and TRBJ2-5, with 7 bases aligning to TRBD1. This CDR3 contains 17 residues. With 4 bases clipped from V and 2 bases from J, the junction kept 13 bases outside the gene matches. From germline, CDR1 is SEHNR and CDR2 FQNEAQ (reference sequence). In DNA form, the CDR3 reads TGTGCCAGCAGCTCCCGGGCGGGCAGGGGGTCTCAAGAGACCCAGTACTTC. Its translation: CASSSRAGRGSQETQYF.

This chain uses TRBV5-1 with TRBJ2-3; TRBD2 agrees at 10 bases. The J segment lost 4 bases and the V segment lost 4 bases, leaving 6 bases of the junction unmatched. Germline V lookup: CDR1 SGHRS, CDR2 YFSETQ. The CDR3 covers 15 residues. CDR3 sequence (DNA): TGCGCCAGCAGCCGAGCGGGAGGGTCGGCAGATACGCAGTATTTT. As protein: CASSRAGGSADTQYF.

The rearrangement links TRBV5-1 to TRBJ2-1; 9 bases line up with TRBD2. Germline CDR1 SGHRS, CDR2 YFSETQ. The length of the CDR3 is 15 residues. Unmatched junction bases numbered 6, after V lost 2 bases and J lost 6 bases. The CDR3 nucleotides are TGCGCCAGCAGCTTTTTCAGCGGGAGGACCAATGAGCAGTTCTTC. It yields the protein CASSFFSGRTNEQFF.

This chain uses TRBV9 with TRBJ1-4; the match to TRBD1 covers 10 bases. The junction had 14 bases not matched to a gene; V was cut back by 4 bases and J by 8 bases. This CDR3 comprises 17 residues. Germline loops: CDR1 SGDLS, CDR2 YYNGEE. The CDR3 DNA sequence: TGTGCCAGCAGCACCGGGACAGGGGTGGTTGGTTTCGAAAAACTGTTTTTT. This gives the protein CASSTGTGVVGFEKLFF.

The chain links TRBV15 to TRBJ2-7, with TRBD1 as a possible D gene (6 bases). The V gene lost 0 bases and the J gene lost 13 bases, with 10 bases spanning the gap. There are 11 residues in the CDR3. Germline CDR1 LNHNV, CDR2 YYDKDF (reference sequence). CDR3 residues: CATSRDPRGYF. The DNA for the CDR3 is TGTGCCACCAGCAGAGATCCCAGGGGATACTTC. The variable domain in full, completed from reference TRBV15 and TRBJ2-7, reads DAMVIQNPRYQVTQFGKPVTLSCSQTLNHNVMYWYQQKSSQAPKLLFHYYDKDFNNEADTPDNFQSRRPNTSFCFLDIRSPGLGDTAMYLCATSRDPRGYFGPGTRLTVT.

The V and J genes are TRBV6-6 and TRBJ1-6, with D perhaps matching TRBD1 (6 bases). V was cut by 6 bases and J by 5 bases, with 14 bases left in between. Germline V lookup: CDR1 MNHNY, CDR2 SVGAGI (reference sequence). The CDR3 sequence is 15 residues long. The CDR3: CASRGGQVDNSPLHF. In DNA, the CDR3 is TGTGCCAGCAGGGGGGGGCAGGTGGATAATTCACCCCTCCACTTT.

This clone was counted only a few times. The CDR3 nucleotides read TGTGCCAGCAGTTACTCGGCGTCACCTGAAGCTTTCTTT. It yields the protein CASSYSASPEAFF. The J gene is TRBJ1-1, the V gene TRBV6-6; D not certain. V was trimmed by 0 bases and J by 6 bases, leaving 8 bases between them. The CDR3 covers 13 residues. Germline-derived CDR1 and CDR2 are MNHNY and SVGAGI (reference sequence).